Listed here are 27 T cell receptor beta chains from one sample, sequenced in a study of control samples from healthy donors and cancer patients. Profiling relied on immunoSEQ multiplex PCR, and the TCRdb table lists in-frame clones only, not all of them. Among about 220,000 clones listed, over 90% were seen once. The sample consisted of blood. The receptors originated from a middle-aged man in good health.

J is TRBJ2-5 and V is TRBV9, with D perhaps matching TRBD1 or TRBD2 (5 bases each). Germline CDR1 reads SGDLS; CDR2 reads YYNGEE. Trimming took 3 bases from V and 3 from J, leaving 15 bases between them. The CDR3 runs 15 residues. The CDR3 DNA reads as TGTGCCAGCAGCGCAAGCTCCGGGACCAAAGAGACCCAGTACTTC. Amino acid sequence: CASSASSGTKETQYF.

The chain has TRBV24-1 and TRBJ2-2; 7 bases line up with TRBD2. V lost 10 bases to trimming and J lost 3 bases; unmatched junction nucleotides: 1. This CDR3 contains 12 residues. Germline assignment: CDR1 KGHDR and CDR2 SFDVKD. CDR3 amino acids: CATGGHTGELFF. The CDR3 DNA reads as TGTGCCACGGGAGGGCACACCGGGGAGCTGTTTTTT.

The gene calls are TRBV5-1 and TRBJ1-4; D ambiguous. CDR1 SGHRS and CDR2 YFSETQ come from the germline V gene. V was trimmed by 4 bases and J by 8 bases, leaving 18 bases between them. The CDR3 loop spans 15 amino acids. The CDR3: CASSHGVPGGEKLFF. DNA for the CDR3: TGCGCCAGCAGCCACGGTGTACCCGGAGGGGAAAAACTGTTTTTT.

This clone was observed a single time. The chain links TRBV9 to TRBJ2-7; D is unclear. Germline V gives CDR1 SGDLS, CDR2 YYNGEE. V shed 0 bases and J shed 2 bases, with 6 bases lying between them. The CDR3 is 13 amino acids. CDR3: CASSVAPAYEQYF. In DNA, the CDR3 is TGTGCCAGCAGCGTAGCGCCAGCCTACGAGCAGTACTTC.

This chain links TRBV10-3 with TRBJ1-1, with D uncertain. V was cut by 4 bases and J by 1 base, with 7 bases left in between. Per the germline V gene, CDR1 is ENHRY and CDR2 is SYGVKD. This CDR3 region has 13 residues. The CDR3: CAISVSGNTEAFF. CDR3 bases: TGTGCCATCAGTGTTTCGGGGAACACTGAAGCTTTCTTT.

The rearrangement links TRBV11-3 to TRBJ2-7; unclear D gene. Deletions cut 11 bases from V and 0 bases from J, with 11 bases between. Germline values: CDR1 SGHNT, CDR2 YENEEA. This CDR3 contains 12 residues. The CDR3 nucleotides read TGTGCCGGGGTGCTCGGCTCCTACGAGCAGTACGTC. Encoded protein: CAGVLGSYEQYV.

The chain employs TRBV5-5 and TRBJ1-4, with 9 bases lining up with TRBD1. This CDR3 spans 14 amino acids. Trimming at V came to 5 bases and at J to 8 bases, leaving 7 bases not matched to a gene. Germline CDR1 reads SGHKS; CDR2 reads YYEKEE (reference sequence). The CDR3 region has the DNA TGTGCCAGCAGTTATTCGGACAGGGGCGAAAAACTGTTTTTT. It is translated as CASSYSDRGEKLFF.

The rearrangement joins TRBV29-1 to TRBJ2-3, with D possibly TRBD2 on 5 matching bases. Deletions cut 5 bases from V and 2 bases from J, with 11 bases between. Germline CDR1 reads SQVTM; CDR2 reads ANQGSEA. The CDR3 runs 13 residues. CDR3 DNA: TGCAGCGTTCCGGGGATTCCCACAGATACGCAGTATTTT. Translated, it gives CSVPGIPTDTQYF.

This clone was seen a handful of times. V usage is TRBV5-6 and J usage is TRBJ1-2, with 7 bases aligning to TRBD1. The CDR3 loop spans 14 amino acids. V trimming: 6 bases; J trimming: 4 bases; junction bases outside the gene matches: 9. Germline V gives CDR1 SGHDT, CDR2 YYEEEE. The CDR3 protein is CASKRAGGVYGYTF. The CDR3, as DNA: TGTGCCAGCAAGCGGGCAGGGGGAGTCTATGGCTACACCTTC.

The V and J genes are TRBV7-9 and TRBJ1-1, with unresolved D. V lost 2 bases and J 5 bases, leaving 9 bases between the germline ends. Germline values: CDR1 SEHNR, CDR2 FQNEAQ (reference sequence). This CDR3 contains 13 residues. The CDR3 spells CASSLKGQTEAFF. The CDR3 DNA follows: TGTGCCAGCAGCTTAAAGGGCCAGACTGAAGCTTTCTTT.

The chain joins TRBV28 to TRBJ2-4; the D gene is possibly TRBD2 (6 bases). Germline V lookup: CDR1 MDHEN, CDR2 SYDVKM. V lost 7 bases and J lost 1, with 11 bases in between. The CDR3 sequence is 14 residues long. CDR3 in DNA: TGTGCCAGCATACCCGCGGGGGCCAAAAACATTCAGTACTTC. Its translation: CASIPAGAKNIQYF.

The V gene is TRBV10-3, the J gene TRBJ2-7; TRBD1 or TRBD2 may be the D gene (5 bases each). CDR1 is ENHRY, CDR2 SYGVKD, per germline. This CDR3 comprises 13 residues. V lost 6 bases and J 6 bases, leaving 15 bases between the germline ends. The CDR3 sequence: CAIRGPAITEQYF. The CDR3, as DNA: TGTGCCATCAGGGGACCCGCCATTACCGAGCAGTACTTC.

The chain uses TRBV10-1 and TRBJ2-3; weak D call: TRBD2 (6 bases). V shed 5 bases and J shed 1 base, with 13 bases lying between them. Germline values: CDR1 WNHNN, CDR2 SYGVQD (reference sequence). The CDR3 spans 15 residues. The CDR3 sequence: CASSTRGTGTDTQYF. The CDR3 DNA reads TGCGCCAGCAGTACTCGAGGGACTGGCACAGATACGCAGTATTTT.

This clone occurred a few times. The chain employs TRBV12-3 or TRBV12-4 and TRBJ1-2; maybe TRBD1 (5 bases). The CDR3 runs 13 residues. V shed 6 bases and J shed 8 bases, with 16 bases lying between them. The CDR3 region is CASSTGTAEGYTF. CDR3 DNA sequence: TGTGCCAGCAGCACCGGGACCGCCGAGGGCTACACCTTC.

CDR3 region: CASSQAGTSPSGYTF. The CDR3 nucleotides read TGTGCCAGCAGCCAAGCGGGCACATCACCCTCTGGCTACACCTTC. This sequence joins TRBV3-1 (or the pseudogene TRBV3-2) and TRBJ1-2; D is uncertain. Germline CDR1 LGHDT, CDR2 YNNKEL (reference sequence). V lost 1 base, J lost 7 bases, and 16 bases lay in between. CDR3 size: 15 residues.

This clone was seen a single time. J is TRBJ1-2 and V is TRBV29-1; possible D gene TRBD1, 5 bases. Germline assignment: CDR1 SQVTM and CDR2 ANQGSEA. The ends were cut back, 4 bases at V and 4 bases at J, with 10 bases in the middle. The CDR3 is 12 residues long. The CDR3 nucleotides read TGCAGCGTTGCCCCAGGGTTCTATGGCTACACCTTC. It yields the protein CSVAPGFYGYTF.

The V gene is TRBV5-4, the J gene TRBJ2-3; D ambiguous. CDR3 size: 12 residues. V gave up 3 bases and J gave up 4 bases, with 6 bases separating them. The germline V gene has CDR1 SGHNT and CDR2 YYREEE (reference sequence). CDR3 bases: TGTGCCAGCAGCTCAATTTCAGATACGCAGTATTTT. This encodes CASSSISDTQYF.

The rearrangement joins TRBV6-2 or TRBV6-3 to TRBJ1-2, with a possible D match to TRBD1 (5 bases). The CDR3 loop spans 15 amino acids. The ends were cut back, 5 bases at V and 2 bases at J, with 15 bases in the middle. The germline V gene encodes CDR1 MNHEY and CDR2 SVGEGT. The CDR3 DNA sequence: TGTGCCAGCAGTGGAGAGGGACGGGAAAACTATGGCTACACCTTC. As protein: CASSGEGRENYGYTF.

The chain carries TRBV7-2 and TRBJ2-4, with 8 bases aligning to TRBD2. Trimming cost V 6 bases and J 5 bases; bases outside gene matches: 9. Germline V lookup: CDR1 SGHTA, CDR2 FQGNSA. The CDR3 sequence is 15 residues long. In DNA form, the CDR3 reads TGTGCCAGCAGAGCGACCCCGGGGGGGCAAAACATTCAGTACTTC. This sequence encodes CASRATPGGQNIQYF.

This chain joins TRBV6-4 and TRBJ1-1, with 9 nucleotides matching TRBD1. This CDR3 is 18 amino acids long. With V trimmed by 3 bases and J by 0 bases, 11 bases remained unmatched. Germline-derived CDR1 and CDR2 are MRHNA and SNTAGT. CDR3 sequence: CASSETGTGNGMNTEAFF. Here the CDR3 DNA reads TGTGCCAGCAGTGAGACCGGGACAGGGAACGGTATGAACACTGAAGCTTTCTTT.

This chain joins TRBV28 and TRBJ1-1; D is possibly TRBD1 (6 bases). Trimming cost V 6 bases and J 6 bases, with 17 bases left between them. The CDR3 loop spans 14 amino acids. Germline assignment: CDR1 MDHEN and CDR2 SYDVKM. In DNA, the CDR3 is TGTGCCAGCAGGCCGACAGGCAGGTATGCTGAAGCTTTCTTT. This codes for CASRPTGRYAEAFF.

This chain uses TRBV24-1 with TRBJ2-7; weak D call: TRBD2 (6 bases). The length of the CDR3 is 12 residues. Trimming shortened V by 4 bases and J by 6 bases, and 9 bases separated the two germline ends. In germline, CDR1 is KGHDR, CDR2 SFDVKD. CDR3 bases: TGTGCCACCAGTGACCAGGGAGGCGAGCAGTACGTC. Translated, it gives CATSDQGGEQYV.

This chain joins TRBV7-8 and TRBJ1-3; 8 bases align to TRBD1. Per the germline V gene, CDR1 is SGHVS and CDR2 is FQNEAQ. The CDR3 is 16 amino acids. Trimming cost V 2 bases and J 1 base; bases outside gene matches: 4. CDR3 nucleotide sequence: TGTGCCAGCAGCTTAAGGACAGGGTCTTCTGGAAACACCATATATTTT. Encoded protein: CASSLRTGSSGNTIYF.

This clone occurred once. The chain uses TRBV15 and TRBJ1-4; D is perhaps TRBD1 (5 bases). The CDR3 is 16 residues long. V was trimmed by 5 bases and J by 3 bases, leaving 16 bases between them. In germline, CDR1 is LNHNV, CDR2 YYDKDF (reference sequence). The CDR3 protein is CATSRGGGAANEKLFF. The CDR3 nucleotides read TGTGCCACCAGCCGGGGCGGTGGGGCTGCTAATGAAAAACTGTTTTTT.

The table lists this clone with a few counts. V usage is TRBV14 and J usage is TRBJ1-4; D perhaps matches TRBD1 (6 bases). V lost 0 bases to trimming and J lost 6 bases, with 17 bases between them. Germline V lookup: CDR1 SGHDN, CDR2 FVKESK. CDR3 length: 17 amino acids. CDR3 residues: CASSQDPSWGADEKLFF. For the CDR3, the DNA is TGTGCCAGCAGCCAAGATCCAAGCTGGGGGGCCGATGAAAAACTGTTTTTT.

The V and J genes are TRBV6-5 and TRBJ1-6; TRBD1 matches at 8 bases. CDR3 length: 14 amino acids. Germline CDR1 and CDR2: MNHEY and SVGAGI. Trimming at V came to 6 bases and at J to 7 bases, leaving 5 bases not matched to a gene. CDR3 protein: CASSRTGGNSPLHF. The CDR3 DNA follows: TGTGCCAGCAGCCGAACAGGGGGGAATTCACCCCTCCACTTT.

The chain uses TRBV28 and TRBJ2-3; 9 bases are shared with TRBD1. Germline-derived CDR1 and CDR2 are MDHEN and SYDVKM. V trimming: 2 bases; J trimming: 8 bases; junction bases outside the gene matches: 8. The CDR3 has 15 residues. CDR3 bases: TGTGCCAGCAGTTTAATGGGGACAGGGCGGAGTACGCAGTATTTT. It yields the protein CASSLMGTGRSTQYF.